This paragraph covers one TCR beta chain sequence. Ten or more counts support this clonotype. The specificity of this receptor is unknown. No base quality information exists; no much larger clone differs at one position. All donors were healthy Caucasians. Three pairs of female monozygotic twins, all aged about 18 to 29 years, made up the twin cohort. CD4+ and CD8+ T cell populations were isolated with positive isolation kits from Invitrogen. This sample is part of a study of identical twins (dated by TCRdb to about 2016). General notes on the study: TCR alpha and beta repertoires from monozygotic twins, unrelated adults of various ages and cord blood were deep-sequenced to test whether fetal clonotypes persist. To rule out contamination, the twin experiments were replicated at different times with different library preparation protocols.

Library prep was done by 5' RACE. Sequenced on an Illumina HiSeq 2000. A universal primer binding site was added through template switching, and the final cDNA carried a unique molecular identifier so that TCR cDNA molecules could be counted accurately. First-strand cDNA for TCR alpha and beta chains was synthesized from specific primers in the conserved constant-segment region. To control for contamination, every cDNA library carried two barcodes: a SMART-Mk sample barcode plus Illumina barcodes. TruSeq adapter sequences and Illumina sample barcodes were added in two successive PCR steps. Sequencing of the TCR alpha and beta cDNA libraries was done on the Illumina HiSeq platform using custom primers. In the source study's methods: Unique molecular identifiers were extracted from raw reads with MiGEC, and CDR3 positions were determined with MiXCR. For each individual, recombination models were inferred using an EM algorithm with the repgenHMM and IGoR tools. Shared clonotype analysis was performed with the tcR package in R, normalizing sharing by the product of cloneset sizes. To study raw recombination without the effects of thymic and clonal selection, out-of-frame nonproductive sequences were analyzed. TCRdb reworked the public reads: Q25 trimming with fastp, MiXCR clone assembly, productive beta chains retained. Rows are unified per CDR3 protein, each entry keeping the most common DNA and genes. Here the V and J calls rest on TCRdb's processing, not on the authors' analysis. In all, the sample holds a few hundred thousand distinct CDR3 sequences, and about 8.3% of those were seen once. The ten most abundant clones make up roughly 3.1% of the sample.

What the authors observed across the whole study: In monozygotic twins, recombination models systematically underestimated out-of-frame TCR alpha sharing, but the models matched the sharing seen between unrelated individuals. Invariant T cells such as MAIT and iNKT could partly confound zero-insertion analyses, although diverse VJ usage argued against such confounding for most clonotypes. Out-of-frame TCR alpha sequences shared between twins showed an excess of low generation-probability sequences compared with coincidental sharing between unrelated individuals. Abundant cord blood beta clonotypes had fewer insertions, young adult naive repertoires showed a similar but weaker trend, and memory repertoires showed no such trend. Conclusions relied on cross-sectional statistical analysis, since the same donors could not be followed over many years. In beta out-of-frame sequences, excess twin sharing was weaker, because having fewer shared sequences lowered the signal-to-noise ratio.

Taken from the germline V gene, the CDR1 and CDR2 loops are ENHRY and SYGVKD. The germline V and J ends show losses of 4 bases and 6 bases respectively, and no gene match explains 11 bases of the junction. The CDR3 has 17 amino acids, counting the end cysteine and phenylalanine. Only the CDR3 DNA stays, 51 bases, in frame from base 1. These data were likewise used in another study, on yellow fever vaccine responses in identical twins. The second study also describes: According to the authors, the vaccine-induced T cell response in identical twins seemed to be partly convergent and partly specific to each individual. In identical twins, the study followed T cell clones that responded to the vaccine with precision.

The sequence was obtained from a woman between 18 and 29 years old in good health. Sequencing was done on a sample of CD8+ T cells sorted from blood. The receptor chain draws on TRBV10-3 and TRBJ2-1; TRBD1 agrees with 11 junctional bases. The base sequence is TGTGCCATCAGTGGCTATTTTGGACAGGGGGCTCCCAATGAGCAGTTCTTC. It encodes CAISGYFGQGAPNEQFF.